This is a list of T cell receptor beta chains from one sample in a study of blood T cell repertoires in COVID-19. The table came from immunoSEQ multiplex PCR; TCRdb's copy has only in-frame clones and leaves some out. The table records about 54,000 clones, roughly 90% of them present only once. The sequenced sample was peripheral blood. All receptors derive from a man over 45 with acute or convalescent COVID-19. CDR3s leave out the opening cysteine and the closing phenylalanine or tryptophan. The order of the fields is J gene, V gene, CDR3 protein.

J gene: TRBJ2-7; V gene: TRBV6-5; CDR3 protein: ASTRLAGAYEQY
J gene: TRBJ2-7; V gene: TRBV5-4; CDR3 protein: ASSLEGAYEQY
J gene: TRBJ2-1; V gene: TRBV5-1; CDR3 protein: ASSFRSQDSYYNEQF
J gene: TRBJ2-1; V gene: TRBV5-4; CDR3 protein: ASSIKDSYNEQF
J gene: TRBJ2-1; V gene: TRBV7-2; CDR3 protein: ASSLEALNNEQF
J gene: TRBJ2-1; V gene: TRBV6-2/TRBV6-3; CDR3 protein: ASSIPRDFYNEQF
J gene: TRBJ2-3; V gene: TRBV4-2; CDR3 protein: ASSQTPAGDPTDTQY
J gene: TRBJ2-7; V gene: TRBV6-6; CDR3 protein: ASSYGESGEQY
J gene: TRBJ1-5; V gene: TRBV24-1; CDR3 protein: ATNDRDRDQPQH
J gene: TRBJ2-7; V gene: TRBV6-2/TRBV6-3; CDR3 protein: ASSYSLSDRVESYEQY
J gene: TRBJ2-7; V gene: TRBV19; CDR3 protein: ATSPSGRSYEQY
J gene: TRBJ2-7; V gene: TRBV5-1; CDR3 protein: ASSSGRGTGLDEQY
J gene: TRBJ2-5; V gene: TRBV24-1; CDR3 protein: ATSDSASGRAETQY
J gene: TRBJ2-5; V gene: TRBV2; CDR3 protein: ASSGTSGSFQVKTQY
J gene: TRBJ2-3; V gene: TRBV19; CDR3 protein: ASSTLRTDTQY
J gene: TRBJ2-2; V gene: TRBV18; CDR3 protein: ASSRQGNTGELF
J gene: TRBJ2-5; V gene: TRBV16; CDR3 protein: ASSPWDRKETQY
J gene: TRBJ1-2; V gene: TRBV6-6; CDR3 protein: ASSSAVFYGYT
J gene: TRBJ1-6; V gene: TRBV2; CDR3 protein: ASSPTGVESPLH
J gene: TRBJ2-3; V gene: TRBV27; CDR3 protein: ASTFSVGLAYADTQY
J gene: TRBJ2-7; V gene: TRBV9; CDR3 protein: ASSVGQPPYEQY
J gene: TRBJ2-3; V gene: TRBV5-4; CDR3 protein: ASSFRRREHTDTQY
J gene: TRBJ2-4; V gene: TRBV11-2; CDR3 protein: ASSLAGLGAKNIQY
J gene: TRBJ1-1; V gene: TRBV2; CDR3 protein: ASSDRLLNTEAF
J gene: TRBJ2-7; V gene: TRBV19; CDR3 protein: ASSSRDRSYEQY
J gene: TRBJ2-7; V gene: TRBV7-8; CDR3 protein: ASSSQRDPTYEQY
J gene: TRBJ1-2; V gene: TRBV20-1; CDR3 protein: SALDRGRGP
J gene: TRBJ1-1; V gene: TRBV6-5; CDR3 protein: ASSHRGESTEAF
J gene: TRBJ1-4; V gene: TRBV7-9; CDR3 protein: ASSLGGGDEKLF
J gene: TRBJ2-1; V gene: TRBV5-1; CDR3 protein: ASSSLTTSGRDNEQF
J gene: TRBJ1-2; V gene: TRBV5-1; CDR3 protein: ASSATGGGYGYT
J gene: TRBJ2-1; V gene: TRBV6-7; CDR3 protein: ASSYSRIAWWIYEQF
J gene: TRBJ1-4; V gene: TRBV6-5; CDR3 protein: ASSYSSGKAEKLF
J gene: TRBJ1-2; V gene: TRBV15; CDR3 protein: ATSSGQGNYGYT
J gene: TRBJ2-2; V gene: TRBV3-1/TRBV3-2; CDR3 protein: ASSLRLAGTGELF
J gene: TRBJ2-7; V gene: TRBV19; CDR3 protein: ASSMADTTYEQY
J gene: TRBJ2-2; V gene: TRBV6-5; CDR3 protein: ATRAGTNTGELF
J gene: TRBJ2-7; V gene: TRBV5-1; CDR3 protein: ASRTGTRGDEQY